This T cell receptor beta chain was captured in a study of neoadjuvant anti-PD-1 for oral cavity cancer. Sequenced by immunoSEQ multiplex PCR; TCRdb stores in-frame clones only, minus some. The data show 55,000 to 75,000 clones, approximately 79% seen once. Germline V lookup: CDR1 SGHVS, CDR2 FNYEAQ. V lost 1 base and J lost 1, with 7 bases in between. The CDR3 is 15 residues long. This chain connects TRBV7-6 to TRBJ2-2; D is unresolved. The TCR sequence derives from a person aged 35-79 years with oral cavity squamous cell carcinoma. This specimen was PBMCs, taken before nivolumab (anti-PD-1) treatment. The CDR3 DNA reads TGTGCCAGCAGCTTAGTAAGGGAGAACACCGGGGAGCTGTTTTTT. Translating gives CASSLVRENTGELFF.